This T cell receptor (beta chain) was recovered during a study of identical twins (dated by TCRdb to the mid-2010s). Regarding the research as a whole: To test whether fetal clonotypes persist, the study used deep sequencing on TCR alpha and beta repertoires from monozygotic twins, unrelated adults of various ages, and cord blood. To rule out contamination, the twin experiments were replicated at different times with different library preparation protocols. Points the paper makes about the study in general: Because the same donors could not be followed over many years, the conclusions depended on cross-sectional statistical analysis. Fewer insertions were carried by abundant cord blood beta clonotypes, a similar but weaker trend appeared in young adult naive repertoires, and no such trend appeared in memory repertoires. Compared with coincidental sharing between unrelated individuals, an excess of low generation-probability sequences was observed among out-of-frame TCR alpha sequences shared between twins. A weaker excess of twin sharing was found in beta out-of-frame sequences because the signal-to-noise ratio was lowered by fewer shared sequences. Zero-insertion analyses could be partly confounded by invariant T cells such as MAIT and iNKT, although diverse VJ usage argued against such confounding for most clonotypes. In monozygotic twins, recombination models systematically underestimated out-of-frame TCR alpha sharing, but the models matched the sharing seen between unrelated individuals.

To note about this clonotype: Its recognized antigen is unknown. No clone much larger than this one lies a single base away; base qualities are absent.

Every donor was a healthy Caucasian. The twin cohort consisted of three pairs of female monozygotic twins, all aged about 18 to 29 years. RNA for TCR libraries was isolated from peripheral blood mononuclear cells. To prepare the library, 5' RACE was applied. TCRdb records Illumina HiSeq 2000 as the sequencer. Template switching added a universal primer binding site, and the final cDNA carried a unique molecular identifier that allowed TCR cDNA molecules to be counted accurately. First-strand cDNA for TCR alpha and beta chains was synthesized from specific primers in the conserved constant-segment region. Each cDNA library was double barcoded, with a SMART-Mk sample barcode plus Illumina barcodes, to control for contamination. TruSeq adapter sequences along with Illumina sample barcodes were introduced in two successive PCR steps. Sequencing of the TCR alpha and beta cDNA libraries was done on the Illumina HiSeq platform using custom primers. The original methods were these. MiGEC processed the raw reads to extract unique molecular identifiers, while MiXCR was used to determine the CDR3 positions. For each individual, recombination models were inferred using an EM algorithm with the repgenHMM and IGoR tools. Shared clonotype analysis was performed with the tcR package in R, normalizing sharing by the product of cloneset sizes. Out-of-frame nonproductive sequences were analyzed to study raw recombination free of thymic and clonal selection effects. The public reads were reanalyzed by TCRdb: fastp trimming at Q25, MiXCR alignment, in-frame beta chains only. Rows matching on CDR3 protein sequence are summarized as one entry with the most common DNA and genes. TCRdb's processing, not the study's, gives the V and J calls here. The sample table holds 650,000 to 800,000 distinct CDR3 sequences, of which more than 6.5% were seen once. The top ten clones comprise 0.75% to 1% of the sample.

Separately, the same data were catalogued under a study of yellow fever vaccine responses in identical twins. As noted in the second study: According to the authors, in identical twins the way T cells responded to vaccination appeared partly convergent and partly personalized. The study precisely tracked vaccine-responding T cell clones in identical twins.

The TCR originated in a woman aged 18-29 years in good health. The specimen sequenced was PBMCs.

The nucleotide sequence is given as TGTGCCAGCAGCCCAAGGACAGAGAACTATGGCTACACCTTC. The resulting protein is CASSPRTENYGYTF. The chain joins TRBV3-1 to TRBJ1-2; a tentative D match to TRBD1 spans 6 bases. The junction carries 11 bases between V and J, which are trimmed by 4 bases and 2 bases respectively. CDR1 and CDR2 were assigned from the germline V gene (reference sequence) as LGHDT and YNNKEL. Including the terminal cysteine and phenylalanine, the CDR3 comprises 14 residues. Only the CDR3 DNA stays, 42 bases, in frame from base 1.